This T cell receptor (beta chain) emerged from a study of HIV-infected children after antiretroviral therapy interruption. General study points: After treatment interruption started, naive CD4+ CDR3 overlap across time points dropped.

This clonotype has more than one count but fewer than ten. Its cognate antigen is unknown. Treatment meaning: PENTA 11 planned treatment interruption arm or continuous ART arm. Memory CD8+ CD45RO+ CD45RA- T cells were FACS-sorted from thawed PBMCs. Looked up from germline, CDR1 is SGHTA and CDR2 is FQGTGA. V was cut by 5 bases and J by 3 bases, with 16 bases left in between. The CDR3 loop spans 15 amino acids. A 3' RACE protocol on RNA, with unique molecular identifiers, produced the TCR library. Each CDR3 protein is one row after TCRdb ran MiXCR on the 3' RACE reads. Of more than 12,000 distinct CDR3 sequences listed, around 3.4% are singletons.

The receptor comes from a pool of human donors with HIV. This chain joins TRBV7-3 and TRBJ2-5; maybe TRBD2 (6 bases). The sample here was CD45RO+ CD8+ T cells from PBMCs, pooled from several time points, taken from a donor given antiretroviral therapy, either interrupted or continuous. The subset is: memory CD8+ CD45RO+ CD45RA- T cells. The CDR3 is CASSADWWGEETQYF. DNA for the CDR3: TGTGCCAGCAGCGCTGACTGGTGGGGGGAAGAGACCCAGTACTTC.